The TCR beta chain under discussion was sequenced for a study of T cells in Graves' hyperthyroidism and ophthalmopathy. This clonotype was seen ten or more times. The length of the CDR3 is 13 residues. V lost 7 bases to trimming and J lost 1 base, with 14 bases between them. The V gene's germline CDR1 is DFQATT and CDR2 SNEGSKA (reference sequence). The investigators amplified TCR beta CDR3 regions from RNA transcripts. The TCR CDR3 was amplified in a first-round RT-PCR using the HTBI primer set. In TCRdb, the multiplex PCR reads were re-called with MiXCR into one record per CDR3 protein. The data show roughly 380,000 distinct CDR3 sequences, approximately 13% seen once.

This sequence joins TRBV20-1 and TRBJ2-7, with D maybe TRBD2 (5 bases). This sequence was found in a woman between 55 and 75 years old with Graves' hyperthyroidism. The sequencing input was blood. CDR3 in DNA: TGCAGTGTTTCGACCGGGGAATCCTACGAGCAGTACTTC. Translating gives CSVSTGESYEQYF.